Shown below are 18 T cell receptor beta chains from a single sample sequenced in a study of a mutant IDH1 vaccine in newly diagnosed glioma. This sample's time point: week 11, during vaccination. Vaccinated patients received 300 ug of mutant IDH1 20-mer peptide per dose, with topical imiquimod. Sequenced by immunoSEQ multiplex PCR; TCRdb stores in-frame clones only, minus some. The sample has tens of thousands of clones; 70% to 85% are singletons. These receptors' antigens are unknown. Sequencing used PBMCs, obtained from a glioma patient whose treatment included an IDH1 peptide vaccine. The receptors here all came from a man in his forties with glioma.

This clone was counted only a few times. V and J are TRBV27 and TRBJ1-1, with D hard to call. The CDR3 is made up of 13 amino acids. Germline V lookup: CDR1 MNHEY, CDR2 SMNVEV (reference sequence). V was cut by 2 bases and J by 1 base, with 5 bases left in between. For the CDR3, the DNA is TGTGCCAGCAGTTTAGAGGAGAACACTGAAGCTTTCTTT. This gives the protein CASSLEENTEAFF.

The CDR3 loop is CASSLRRGREETQYF. CDR3 in DNA: TGCGCCAGCAGCTTGCGACGCGGGAGGGAAGAGACCCAGTACTTC. V and J are TRBV5-1 and TRBJ2-5; 9 bases agree with TRBD2. CDR1 and CDR2 from the germline V gene are SGHRS and YFSETQ. V lost 1 base to trimming and J lost 3 bases; unmatched junction nucleotides: 4. This CDR3 is 15 amino acids long.

The rearrangement joins TRBV5-1 to TRBJ1-2, with D maybe TRBD1 (5 bases). Germline V gene sequence: CDR1 SGHRS, CDR2 YFSETQ. This CDR3 region has 14 residues. V shed 0 bases and J shed 4 bases, with 10 bases lying between them. CDR3 DNA: TGCGCCAGCAGCTTGGACGGGACCGCCTATGGCTACACCTTC. Protein: CASSLDGTAYGYTF. Full variable domain (missing parts from reference TRBV5-1 and TRBJ1-2): KAGVTQTPRYLIKTRGQQVTLSCSPISGHRSVSWYQQTPGQGLQFLFEYFSETQRNKGNFPGRFSGRQFSNSRSEMNVSTLELGDSALYLCASSLDGTAYGYTFGSGTRLTVV.

The chain carries TRBV2 and TRBJ2-7; D tentatively reads TRBD1 or TRBD2 (5 bases each). The CDR3 covers 15 residues. The germline CDR1 and CDR2 sequences are SNHLY and FYNNEI. Trimming cost V 6 bases and J 0 bases, with 15 bases left between them. CDR3 bases: TGTGCCAGCAGCACCGGGACGACTAACTCCTACGAGCAGTACTTC. Amino acid sequence: CASSTGTTNSYEQYF.

The chain couples TRBV6-5 to TRBJ1-2, with D perhaps matching TRBD1 (6 bases). The CDR3 consists of 15 residues. CDR1 and CDR2 (germline): MNHEY, SVGAGI. Trimming took off 7 bases at V and 3 bases at J, with 18 bases between the two ends. The CDR3 nucleotides are TGTGCCAGCACCCAGATGGGGGCCGGATACTATGGCTACACCTTC. This gives the protein CASTQMGAGYYGYTF.

The chain couples TRBV10-2 to TRBJ2-3; 9 bases map to TRBD2. CDR3 length: 15 amino acids. The germline V gene has CDR1 WSHSY and CDR2 SAAADI. With V trimmed by 2 bases and J by 6 bases, 6 bases remained unmatched. CDR3 nucleotides: TGCGCCAGCAGTGAGCTAGCGGGATCTGGGGATACGCAGTATTTT. Translated: CASSELAGSGDTQYF.

The chain carries TRBV9 and TRBJ2-5, with TRBD1 matching 7 bases. V dropped 4 bases and J dropped 3; count of bases not matched to a gene: 6. Per the germline V gene, CDR1 is SGDLS and CDR2 is YYNGEE. The CDR3 runs 14 residues. CDR3 sequence: CASSSPGTEETQYF. As DNA, the CDR3 is TGTGCCAGCAGCTCACCCGGGACAGAAGAGACCCAGTACTTC.

V is TRBV7-9 and J is TRBJ2-7, with D possibly TRBD1 on 5 matching bases. The length of the CDR3 is 14 residues. CDR1 SEHNR and CDR2 FQNEAQ come from the germline V gene (reference sequence). The V gene lost 0 bases and the J gene lost 6 bases, with 12 bases spanning the gap. CDR3 sequence: CASSLALGAREQYV. The CDR3 bases are TGTGCCAGCAGCTTAGCTCTTGGGGCTCGCGAGCAGTACGTC.

This chain uses TRBV14 with TRBJ2-5; D may be TRBD2 (6 bases). Germline loops: CDR1 SGHDN, CDR2 FVKESK. This CDR3 comprises 14 residues. The V end lost 1 base, the J end lost 4 bases, and 10 bases lay between the germline ends. This CDR3 is CASSQGGTGETQYF. CDR3 sequence (DNA): TGTGCCAGCAGCCAAGGGGGGACTGGAGAGACCCAGTACTTC.

The chain carries TRBV2 and TRBJ2-1; 7 bases line up with TRBD1. Unmatched junction bases numbered 7, after V lost 5 bases and J lost 9 bases. CDR1 and CDR2 from the germline V gene are SNHLY and FYNNEI. The CDR3 runs 13 residues. CDR3 in amino acids: CASSRDTGVEQFF. CDR3 nucleotide sequence: TGTGCCAGCAGTCGGGATACAGGGGTTGAGCAGTTCTTC.

The V gene is TRBV2, the J gene TRBJ2-5; 10 bases line up with TRBD1. V was pared by 4 bases and J by 5 bases, with 4 bases of the junction left unmatched. The CDR3 is 14 residues long. The V gene's germline CDR1 is SNHLY and CDR2 FYNNEI. The CDR3 region is CASSAGQGIETQYF. The CDR3 bases are TGTGCCAGCAGTGCGGGACAGGGGATCGAGACCCAGTACTTC.

The V and J genes are TRBV5-1 and TRBJ1-6, with D possibly being TRBD1 (6 bases). The V end lost 4 bases, the J end lost 10 bases, and 21 bases lay between the germline ends. CDR3 length: 16 residues. The germline CDR1 and CDR2 sequences are SGHRS and YFSETQ. The CDR3 DNA sequence: TGCGCCAGCAGCGGACACAGGGCAGGATTAAGATCACCCCTCCACTTT. It is translated as CASSGHRAGLRSPLHF.

This chain uses TRBV5-6 with TRBJ2-3; D is undetermined. V shed 4 bases and J shed 0 bases, with 12 bases lying between them. Germline-derived CDR1 and CDR2 are SGHDT and YYEEEE. This CDR3 has 15 residues. The CDR3 region is CASSPTGGSTDTQYF. The CDR3 DNA reads as TGTGCCAGCAGCCCAACGGGCGGTAGCACAGATACGCAGTATTTT.

This clone was counted once. The chain carries TRBV19 and TRBJ1-2, with 8 positions matching TRBD1. Germline CDR1 LNHDA, CDR2 SQIVND (reference sequence). After removal of 3 bases from V and 7 bases from J, the junction contained 7 bases not matched to a gene. This CDR3 has 14 amino acids. In DNA, the CDR3 is TGTGCCAGTAGTATCCCCAGGGGGCGAAGTGGCTACACCTTC. Protein product: CASSIPRGRSGYTF.

The sample holds one count of this clone. V is TRBV18 and J is TRBJ2-1, with no clear D. This CDR3 comprises 15 residues. The V gene lost 3 bases and the J gene lost 5 bases, with 14 bases spanning the gap. Looked up from germline, CDR1 is KGHSH and CDR2 is LQKENI. CDR3 residues: CASSPHPGPDNEQFF. In DNA, the CDR3 is TGTGCCAGCTCACCCCATCCCGGGCCCGACAATGAGCAGTTCTTC.

V usage is TRBV6-4 and J usage is TRBJ2-2, with no clear D. Trimming took off 4 bases at V and 3 bases at J, with 6 bases between the two ends. Looked up from germline, CDR1 is MRHNA and CDR2 is SNTAGT. The CDR3 length is 13 residues. In nucleotides, the CDR3 is TGTGCCAGCAGTGCAGATTACACCGGGGAGCTGTTTTTT. The encoded protein is CASSADYTGELFF.

J is TRBJ1-4 and V is TRBV9; maybe TRBD1 (5 bases). V was trimmed by 0 bases and J by 5 bases, leaving 8 bases between them. Germline CDR1 reads SGDLS; CDR2 reads YYNGEE. The CDR3 consists of 14 residues. CDR3: CASSVAGGNEKLFF. The CDR3 region has the DNA TGTGCCAGCAGCGTAGCGGGGGGGAATGAAAAACTGTTTTTT.

The CDR3 region has the DNA TGTGCCAGCAGCTTACAGGGGGCGAGATATAATTCACCCCTCCACTTT. Protein: CASSLQGARYNSPLHF. The V gene is TRBV11-3, the J gene TRBJ1-6; 8 nucleotides agree with TRBD1. Germline CDR1 reads SGHNT; CDR2 reads YENEEA. V lost 2 bases, J lost 4 bases, and 4 bases stayed unmatched. The CDR3 is made up of 16 amino acids.